This paragraph reports one T cell receptor beta chain. Its specificity is not known. The sample comes from a study of cytomegalovirus exposure and HLA in healthy donors. Study as a whole: A preliminary data release comprised roughly 85 million unique TCRs obtained from HLA-typed donors. Broader study findings: In vitro experiments confirmed that a few CMV-associated chains were specific for CMV antigens. Across donors, most TCRs were seen rarely, yet some public ones were widespread.

The PCR used 60 Vbeta and 13 Jbeta primers. The repertoire was sequenced with immunoSEQ multiplex PCR; TCRdb's copy has only in-frame clones and lacks some. Of about 160,000 clones in the sample, over 75% were seen once. Trimming took 5 bases from V and 7 from J, leaving 17 bases between them. The germline CDR1 and CDR2 sequences are MNHEY and SMNVEV (reference sequence). This CDR3 has 14 residues. This clonotype was obtained from a man aged 35-49 years in good health and CMV-seronegative. The chain links TRBV27 to TRBJ2-5, with no clear D. Sequencing input: PBMCs. The CDR3 spells CASSPTIAVGTQYF. The CDR3, as DNA: TGTGCCAGCAGTCCCACTATCGCGGTAGGGACCCAGTACTTC.